Below, one T cell receptor beta chain is given with its context. The CDR3 extends over 15 amino acids. Looked up from germline, CDR1 is LNHDA and CDR2 is SQIVND (reference sequence). Trimming removed 0 bases from V and 7 bases from J, with 16 bases in between. This sample is drawn from a study of blood T cell repertoires in COVID-19. Study at large: PBMCs, B-cell-depleted T cells, or T cells provided the cDNA or gDNA that made up the material.

TCRdb keeps only in-frame clones here, not all; method: immunoSEQ multiplex PCR. This table holds roughly 230,000 clones, 80% to 90% found once. This chain uses TRBV19 with TRBJ2-7, with D tentatively TRBD1 (5 bases). This receptor was obtained from a man aged 35-49 years with active or convalescent COVID-19. The sequenced sample consisted of peripheral blood. DNA of the CDR3: TGTGCCAGTAGTATAGATGGGGCCTACGGCAGGGAGCAGTACTTC. Encoded protein: CASSIDGAYGREQYF.